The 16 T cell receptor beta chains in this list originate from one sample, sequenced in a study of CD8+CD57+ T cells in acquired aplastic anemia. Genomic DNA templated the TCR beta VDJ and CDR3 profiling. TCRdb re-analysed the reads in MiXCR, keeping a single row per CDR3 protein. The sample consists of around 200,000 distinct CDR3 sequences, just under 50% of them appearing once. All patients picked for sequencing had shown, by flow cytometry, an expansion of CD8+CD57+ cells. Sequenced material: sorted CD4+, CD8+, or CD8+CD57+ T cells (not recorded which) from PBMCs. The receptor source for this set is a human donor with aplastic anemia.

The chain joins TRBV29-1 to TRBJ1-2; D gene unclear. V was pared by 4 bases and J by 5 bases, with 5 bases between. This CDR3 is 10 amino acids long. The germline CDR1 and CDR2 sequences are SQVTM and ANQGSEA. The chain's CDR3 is CSVGEYGYTF. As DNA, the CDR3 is TGCAGCGTTGGGGAGTATGGCTACACCTTC.

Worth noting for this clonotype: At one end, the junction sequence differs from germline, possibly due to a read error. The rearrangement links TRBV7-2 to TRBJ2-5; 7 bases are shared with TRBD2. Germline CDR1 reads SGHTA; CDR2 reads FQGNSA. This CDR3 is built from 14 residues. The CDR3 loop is CASSLSGNLKTQYF. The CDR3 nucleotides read TGCGCCAGCAGCTTAAGCGGGAACCTTAAGACCCAGTACTTC.

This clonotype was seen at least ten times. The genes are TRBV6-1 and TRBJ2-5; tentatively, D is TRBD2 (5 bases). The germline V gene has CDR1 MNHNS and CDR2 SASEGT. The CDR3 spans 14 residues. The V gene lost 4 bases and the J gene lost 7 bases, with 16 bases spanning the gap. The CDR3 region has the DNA TGTGCCAGCAGTGCGAAGAACGGGATCCGGACCCAGTACTTC. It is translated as CASSAKNGIRTQYF.

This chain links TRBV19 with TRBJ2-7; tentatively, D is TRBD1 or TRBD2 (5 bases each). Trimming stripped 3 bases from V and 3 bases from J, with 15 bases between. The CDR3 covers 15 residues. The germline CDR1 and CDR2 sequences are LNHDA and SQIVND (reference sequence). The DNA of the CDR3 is TGTGCCAGTAGTATCCTTCTCTCAGGGAGCTACGAGCAGTACTTC. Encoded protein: CASSILLSGSYEQYF.

CDR3: CASSVGTGTAEKLFF. Here the CDR3 DNA reads TGTGCCAGCAGTGTTGGGACAGGGACTGCTGAAAAACTGTTTTTT. The chain combines TRBV2 with TRBJ1-4, with 9 bases aligning to TRBD1. The CDR3 spans 15 residues. V dropped 4 bases and J dropped 7; count of bases not matched to a gene: 7. Germline V gene sequence: CDR1 SNHLY, CDR2 FYNNEI.

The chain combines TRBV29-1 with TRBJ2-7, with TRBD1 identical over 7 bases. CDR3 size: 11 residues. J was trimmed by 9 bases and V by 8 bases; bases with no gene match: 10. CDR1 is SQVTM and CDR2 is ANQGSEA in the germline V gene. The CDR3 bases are TGCAGCACCAAGACAGGGAACGGGCAGTACTTC. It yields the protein CSTKTGNGQYF.

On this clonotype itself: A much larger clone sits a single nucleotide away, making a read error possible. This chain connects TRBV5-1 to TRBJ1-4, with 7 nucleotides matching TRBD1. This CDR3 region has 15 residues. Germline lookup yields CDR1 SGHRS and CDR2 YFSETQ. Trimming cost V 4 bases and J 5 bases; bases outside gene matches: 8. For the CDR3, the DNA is TGCGCCAGCAGCCCCAGACAGGGCGTGAATGAAAAACTGTTTTTT. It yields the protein CASSPRQGVNEKLFF.

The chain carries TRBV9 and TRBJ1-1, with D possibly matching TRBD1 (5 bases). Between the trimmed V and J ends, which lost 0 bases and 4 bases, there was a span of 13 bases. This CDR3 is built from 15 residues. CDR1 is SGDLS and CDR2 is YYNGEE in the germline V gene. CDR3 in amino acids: CASSVVGQGGTEAFF. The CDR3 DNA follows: TGTGCCAGCAGCGTAGTCGGGCAGGGTGGCACTGAAGCTTTCTTT.

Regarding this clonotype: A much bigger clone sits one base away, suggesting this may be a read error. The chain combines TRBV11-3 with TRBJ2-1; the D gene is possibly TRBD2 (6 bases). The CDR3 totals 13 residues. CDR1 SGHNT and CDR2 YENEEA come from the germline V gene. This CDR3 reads CVSSFSSDNEQFF. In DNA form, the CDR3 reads TGTGTCAGCAGCTTTTCTAGCGACAATGAGCAGTTCTTC.

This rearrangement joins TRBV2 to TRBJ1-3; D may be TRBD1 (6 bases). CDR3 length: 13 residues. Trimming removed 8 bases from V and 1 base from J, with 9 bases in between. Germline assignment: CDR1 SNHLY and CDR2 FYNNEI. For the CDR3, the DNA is TGTGCCAGCTACAGGGATTCTGGAAACACCATATATTTT. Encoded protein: CASYRDSGNTIYF.

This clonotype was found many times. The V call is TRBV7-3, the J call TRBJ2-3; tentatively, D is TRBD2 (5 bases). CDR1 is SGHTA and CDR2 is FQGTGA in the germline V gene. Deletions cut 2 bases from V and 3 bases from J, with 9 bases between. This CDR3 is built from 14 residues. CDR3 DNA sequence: TGTGCCAGCAGCTTACCCCTAGCAACAGATACGCAGTATTTT. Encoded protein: CASSLPLATDTQYF.

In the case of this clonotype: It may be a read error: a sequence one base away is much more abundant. The CDR3 sequence: CASSLAPNTWELFF. CDR3 sequence (DNA): TGTGCCAGCAGCTTAGCCCCGAACACCTGGGAGCTGTTTTTT. This rearrangement joins TRBV7-2 to TRBJ2-2; D is unresolved. The germline CDR1 and CDR2 sequences are SGHTA and FQGNSA. The CDR3 runs to 14 residues.

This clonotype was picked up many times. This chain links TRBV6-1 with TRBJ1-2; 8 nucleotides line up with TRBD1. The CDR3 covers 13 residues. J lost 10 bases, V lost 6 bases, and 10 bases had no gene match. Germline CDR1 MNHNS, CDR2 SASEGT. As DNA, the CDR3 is TGTGCCAGCAGGGGGGGGACAGGACTTGACTACACCTTC. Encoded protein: CASRGGTGLDYTF.

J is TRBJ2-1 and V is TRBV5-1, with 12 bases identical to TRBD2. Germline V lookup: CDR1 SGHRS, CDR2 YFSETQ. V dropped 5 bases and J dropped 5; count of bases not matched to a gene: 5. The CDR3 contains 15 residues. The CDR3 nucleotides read TGCGCCAGCAGTCCGACTAGCGGGAGCCACAATGAGCAGTTCTTC. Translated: CASSPTSGSHNEQFF.

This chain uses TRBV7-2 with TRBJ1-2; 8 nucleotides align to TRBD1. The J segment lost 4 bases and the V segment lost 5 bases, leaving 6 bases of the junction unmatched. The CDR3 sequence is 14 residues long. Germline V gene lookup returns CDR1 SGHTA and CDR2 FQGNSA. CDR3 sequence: CASSRAGGGYGYTF. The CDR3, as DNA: TGTGCCAGCAGCCGCGCAGGGGGCGGCTATGGCTACACCTTC.

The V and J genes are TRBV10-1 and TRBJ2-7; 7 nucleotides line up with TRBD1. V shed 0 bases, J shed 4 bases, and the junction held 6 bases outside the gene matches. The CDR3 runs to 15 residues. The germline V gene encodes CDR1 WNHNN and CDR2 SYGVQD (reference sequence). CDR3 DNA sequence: TGCGCCAGCAGTGAGTCGGGCCAGGGGGTGTACGAGCAGTACTTC. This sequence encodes CASSESGQGVYEQYF.